This TCR beta chain derives from a study of shared clonotypes between healthy human individuals. Each cell subset's genomic DNA was divided evenly among several immunoSEQ plates. The repertoire was sequenced with immunoSEQ multiplex PCR; TCRdb's copy has only in-frame clones and lacks some. This table holds a few million clones, 80% to 95% found once. This CDR3 is 17 amino acids long. Per germline, CDR1 GTSNPN and CDR2 SVGIG (reference sequence). V lost 5 bases, J lost 5 bases, and 13 bases stayed unmatched. The rearrangement links TRBV30 to TRBJ2-1; 12 bases align to TRBD2. Sequencing was carried out using naive CD4+ T cells from PBMCs. Subset reported: CD45RA+ positively selected. The TCR comes from a man between 18 and 29 years old in good health. Some clones in this sample may be carry-over from other donors' samples. CDR3 residues: CAWDRDRTSGNNNEQFF. The CDR3 coding sequence is TGTGCCTGGGACAGGGACCGGACTAGCGGGAACAACAATGAGCAGTTCTTC.